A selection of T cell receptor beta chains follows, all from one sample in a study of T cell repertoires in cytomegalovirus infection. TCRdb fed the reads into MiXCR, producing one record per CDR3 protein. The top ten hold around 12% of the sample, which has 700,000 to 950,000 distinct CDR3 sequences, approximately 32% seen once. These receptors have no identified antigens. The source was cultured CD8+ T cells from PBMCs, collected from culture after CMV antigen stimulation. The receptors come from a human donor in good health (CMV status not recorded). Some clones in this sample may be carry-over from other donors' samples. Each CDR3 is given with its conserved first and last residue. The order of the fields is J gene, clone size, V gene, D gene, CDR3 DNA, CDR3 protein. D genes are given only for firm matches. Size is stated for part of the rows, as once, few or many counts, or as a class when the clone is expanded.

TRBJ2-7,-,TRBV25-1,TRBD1,TGTGCCAGCAGGAGCCTCAAAACCGGGACAGGGGACGAGCAGTACTTC,CASRSLKTGTGDEQYF
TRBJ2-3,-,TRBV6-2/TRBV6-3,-,TGTGCCACCCACCGCCCAGACGGAGAGGGGTTGGATACGCAGTATTTT,CATHRPDGEGLDTQYF
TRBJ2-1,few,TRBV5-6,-,TGTGCCAGCAGCTATGGTTTGGGGAATGAGCAGTTCTTC,CASSYGLGNEQFF
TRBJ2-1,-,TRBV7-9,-,TGTGCCAGCAGCCGTAGTGAAACCTACAATGAGCAGTTCTTC,CASSRSETYNEQFF
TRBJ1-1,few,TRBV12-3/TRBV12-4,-,TGTGCCAGCAGTTTAGCGAAGCAGTTAACTGGCTACACTGAAGCTTTCTTT,CASSLAKQLTGYTEAFF
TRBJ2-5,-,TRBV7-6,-,TGTGCCAGCAGCTTAGCGCTGCACCCGTACCAAGAGACCCAGTACTTC,CASSLALHPYQETQYF
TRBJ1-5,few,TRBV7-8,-,TGTGCCAGCAGCCAACAGGGAATGGATAGCAATCAGCCCCAGCATTTT,CASSQQGMDSNQPQHF
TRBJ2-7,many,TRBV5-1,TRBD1,TGCGCCAGCAGCTCCTTCGGGACAGGGACCCACGAGCAGTACTTC,CASSSFGTGTHEQYF
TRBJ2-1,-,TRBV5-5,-,TGTGCCAGCAGCCACTTGACCAGGGCTTCCTACAATGAGCAGTTCTTC,CASSHLTRASYNEQFF
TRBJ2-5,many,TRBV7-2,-,TGTGCCAGCAGCTTACCGGTGGACCAGTACTTC,CASSLPVDQYF
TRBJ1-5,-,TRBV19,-,TGTGCCAGTAATGTGGGGGCCTGGCAGCCCCAGCATTTT,CASNVGAWQPQHF
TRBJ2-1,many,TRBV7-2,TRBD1,TGTGCCAGCAGCGTACCAGGGGGCCGCTCCTACAATGAGCAGTTCTTC,CASSVPGGRSYNEQFF
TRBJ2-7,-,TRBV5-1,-,TGCGCCAGCAGCTTGGGATTGGGGTCCCGCTACGAGCAGTACTTC,CASSLGLGSRYEQYF
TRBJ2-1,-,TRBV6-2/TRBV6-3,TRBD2,TGTGCCAGCAGTTACTCAACTAGCGGGGGGGCATTAAACCATGAGCAGTTCTTC,CASSYSTSGGALNHEQFF
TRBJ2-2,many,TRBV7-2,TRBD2,TGTGCCAGCAGCTTAATTAGCGGGGGGACCACCGGGGAGCTGTTTTTT,CASSLISGGTTGELFF
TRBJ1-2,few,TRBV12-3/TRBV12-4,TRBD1,TGTGCTGCCAGGGGGGCGGGGGCCGGTGGCTACACCTTC,CAARGAGAGGYTF
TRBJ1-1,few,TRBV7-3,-,TGTGCCAGCAGCCCCGACGGTTACTTGGGCACTGAAGCTTTCTTT,CASSPDGYLGTEAFF
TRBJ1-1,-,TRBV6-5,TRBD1,TGTGCCAGCAGACATACAGGGGGTAACACTGAAGCTTTCTTT,CASRHTGGNTEAFF
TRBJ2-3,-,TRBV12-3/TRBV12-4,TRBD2,TGTGCCAGCAGCGCCTTGGGACTAGCGGGGGGGCGGGATACGCAGTATTTT,CASSALGLAGGRDTQYF
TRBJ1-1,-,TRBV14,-,TGTGCCAGCAGCCAATACGGATCGGGGGGAGGTAGCACTGAAGCTTTCTTT,CASSQYGSGGGSTEAFF
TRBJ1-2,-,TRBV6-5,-,TGTGCCAGTACACCCGGGACCTTGGCCGCTTATGGCTACACCTTC,CASTPGTLAAYGYTF
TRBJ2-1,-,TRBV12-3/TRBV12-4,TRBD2,TGTGCCAGCAGACCACGGACTAGCGGGGGGGCACCCTACAATGAGCAGTTCTTC,CASRPRTSGGAPYNEQFF
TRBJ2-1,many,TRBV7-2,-,TGTGCCAGCAGCTTAGTAGGATTTTACAATGAGCAGTTCTTC,CASSLVGFYNEQFF
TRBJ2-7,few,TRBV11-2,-,TGTGCCAGCAGCCCTTCTACCGGGACACCAAATCCCCACGAGCAGTACTTC,CASSPSTGTPNPHEQYF
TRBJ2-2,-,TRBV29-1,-,TGCAGCGTTGACCACTCGTGGTCCGGGGAGCTGTTTTTT,CSVDHSWSGELFF
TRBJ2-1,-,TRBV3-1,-,TGTGCCAGCAGCCAGCAAGATCCAGGGACCCTATCCTACAATGAGCAGTTCTTC,CASSQQDPGTLSYNEQFF
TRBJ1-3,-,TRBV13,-,TGTGCCAGCAGGTCGAGGGACTTGACATCTGGAAACACCATATATTTT,CASRSRDLTSGNTIYF
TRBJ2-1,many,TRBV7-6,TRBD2,TGTGCCAGCAGCTTTATTTGGACTAGCGCCCTTCACTCCTACAATGAGCAGTTCTTC,CASSFIWTSALHSYNEQFF
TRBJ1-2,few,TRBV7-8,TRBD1,TGTGCCAGCAGCTCAACAGGGGGCCAGTACTATGGCTACACCTTC,CASSSTGGQYYGYTF
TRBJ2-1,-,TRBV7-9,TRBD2,TGTGCCGGCAGGAGCGGGGCCCACAATGAGCAGTTCTTC,CAGRSGAHNEQFF
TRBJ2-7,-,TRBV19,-,TGTGCCAGTGGAGAAGGACGCTACGAGCAGTACTTC,CASGEGRYEQYF
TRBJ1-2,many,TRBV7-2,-,TGTGCCAGCAGCTTAGTGGTGGGGGCGCGAGCCTATGGCTACACCTTC,CASSLVVGARAYGYTF
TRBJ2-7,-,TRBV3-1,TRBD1,TGTGCCAGCAGCAAACCGAAGACAGGGGCCTACGAGCAGTACTTC,CASSKPKTGAYEQYF